Below, one TCR beta chain is given with its context. Its antigen is currently unknown. The source of the sample is a study of cytomegalovirus exposure and HLA in healthy donors. Findings and limits, study-wide: As immune exposure information, only CMV serostatus was available. TCR beta chains numbering more than 150 were designated cytomegalovirus-associated.

CDR3 length equals 17 residues. Germline V gene sequence: CDR1 SGHRS, CDR2 YFSETQ. V lost 0 bases and J 6 bases, leaving 21 bases between the germline ends. The primer mix had 60 Vbeta and 13 Jbeta primers. In the study's own analysis: Later, roughly 77 million unique TCR beta chains were counted in an analysis, and around 11 million of them were shared. The table came from immunoSEQ multiplex PCR; TCRdb's copy has only in-frame clones and leaves some out. V and J calls and clone size follow that table, whereas D and trimming were derived from the DNA. The sample yields approximately 97,000 clones, 70% to 75% seen once.

The sequence was collected from a man in his forties or fifties in good health and CMV-seronegative. The sequenced sample consisted of PBMCs. The V call is TRBV5-1, the J call TRBJ1-2; possibly TRBD1 for D (5 bases). CDR3 DNA sequence: TGCGCCAGCAGCTTGGAGTCTGGTGGCAGGGCTCGAAATGGCTACACCTTC. Translating gives CASSLESGGRARNGYTF.